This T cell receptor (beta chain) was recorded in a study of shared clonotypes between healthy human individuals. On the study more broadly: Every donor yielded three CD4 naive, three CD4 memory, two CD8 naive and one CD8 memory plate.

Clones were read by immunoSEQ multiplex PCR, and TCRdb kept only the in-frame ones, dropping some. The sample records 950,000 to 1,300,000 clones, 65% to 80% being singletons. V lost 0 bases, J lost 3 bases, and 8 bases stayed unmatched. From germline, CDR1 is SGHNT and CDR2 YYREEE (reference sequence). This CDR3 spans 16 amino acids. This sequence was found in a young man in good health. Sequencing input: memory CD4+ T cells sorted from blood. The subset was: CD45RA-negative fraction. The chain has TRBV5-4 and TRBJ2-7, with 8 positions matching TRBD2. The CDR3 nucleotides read TGTGCCAGCAGCTTGGGAGCGGGGGCTTCCTACTACGAGCAGTACTTC. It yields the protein CASSLGAGASYYEQYF.